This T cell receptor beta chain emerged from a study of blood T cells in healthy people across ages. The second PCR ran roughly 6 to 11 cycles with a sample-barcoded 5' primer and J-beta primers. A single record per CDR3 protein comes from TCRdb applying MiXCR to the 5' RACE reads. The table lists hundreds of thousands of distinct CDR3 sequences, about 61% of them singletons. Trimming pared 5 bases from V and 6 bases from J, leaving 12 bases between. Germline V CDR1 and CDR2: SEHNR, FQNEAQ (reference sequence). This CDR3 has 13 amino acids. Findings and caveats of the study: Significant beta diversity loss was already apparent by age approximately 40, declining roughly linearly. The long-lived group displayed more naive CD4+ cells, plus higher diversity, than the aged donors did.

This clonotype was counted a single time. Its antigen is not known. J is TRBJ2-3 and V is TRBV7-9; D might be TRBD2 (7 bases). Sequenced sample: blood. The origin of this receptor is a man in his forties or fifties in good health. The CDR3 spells CASSPAGADTQYF. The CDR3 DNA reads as TGTGCCAGCAGCCCCGCGGGGGCCGATACGCAGTATTTT.